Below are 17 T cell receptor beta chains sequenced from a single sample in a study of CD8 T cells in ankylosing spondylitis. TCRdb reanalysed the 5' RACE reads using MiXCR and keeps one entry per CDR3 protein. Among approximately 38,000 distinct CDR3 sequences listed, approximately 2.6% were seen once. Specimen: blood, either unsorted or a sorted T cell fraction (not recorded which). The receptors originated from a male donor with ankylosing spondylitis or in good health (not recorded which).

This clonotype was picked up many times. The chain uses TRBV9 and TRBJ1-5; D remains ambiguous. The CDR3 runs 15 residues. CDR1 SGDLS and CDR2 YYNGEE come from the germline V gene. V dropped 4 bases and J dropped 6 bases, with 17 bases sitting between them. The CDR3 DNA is TGTGCCAGCAGCCCCGGGTCCGACCGCAGTCAGCCCCAGCATTTT. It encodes CASSPGSDRSQPQHF. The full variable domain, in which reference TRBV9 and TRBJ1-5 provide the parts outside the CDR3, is DSGVTQTPKHLITATGQRVTLRCSPRSGDLSVYWYQQSLDQGLQFLIQYYNGEERAKGNILERFSAQQFPDLHSELNLSSLELGDSALYFCASSPGSDRSQPQHFGDGTRLSIL.

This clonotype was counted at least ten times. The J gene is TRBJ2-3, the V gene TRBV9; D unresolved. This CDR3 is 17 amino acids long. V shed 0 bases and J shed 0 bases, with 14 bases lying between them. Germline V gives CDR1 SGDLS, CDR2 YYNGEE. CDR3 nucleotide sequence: TGTGCCAGCAGCGTAGCCCCTAGGCTTTCTAGCACAGATACGCAGTATTTT. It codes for CASSVAPRLSSTDTQYF.

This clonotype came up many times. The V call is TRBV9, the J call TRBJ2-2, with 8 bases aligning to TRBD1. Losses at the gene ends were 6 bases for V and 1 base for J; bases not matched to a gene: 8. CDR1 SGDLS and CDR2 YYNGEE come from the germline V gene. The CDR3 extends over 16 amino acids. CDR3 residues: CASTVTGQVNTGELFF. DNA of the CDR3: TGTGCCAGCACCGTCACGGGACAGGTGAACACCGGGGAGCTGTTTTTT.

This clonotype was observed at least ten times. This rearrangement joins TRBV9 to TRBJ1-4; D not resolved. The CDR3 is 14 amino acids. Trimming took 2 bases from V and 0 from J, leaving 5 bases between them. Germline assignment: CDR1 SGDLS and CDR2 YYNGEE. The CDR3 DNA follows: TGTGCCAGCAGCGTCCGTGCAACTAATGAAAAACTGTTTTTT. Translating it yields CASSVRATNEKLFF.

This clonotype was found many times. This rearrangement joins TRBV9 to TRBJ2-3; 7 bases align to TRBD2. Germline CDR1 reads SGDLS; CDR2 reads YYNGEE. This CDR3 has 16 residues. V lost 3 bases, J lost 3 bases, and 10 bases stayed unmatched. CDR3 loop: CASSARGGSSTDTQYF. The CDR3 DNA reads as TGTGCCAGCAGCGCGCGCGGCGGGAGTTCTACAGATACGCAGTATTTT.

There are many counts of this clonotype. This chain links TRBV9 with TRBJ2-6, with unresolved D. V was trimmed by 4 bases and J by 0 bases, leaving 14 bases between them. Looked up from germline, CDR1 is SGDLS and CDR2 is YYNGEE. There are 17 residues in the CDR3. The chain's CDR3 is CASSTMYRSSGANVLTF. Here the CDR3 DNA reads TGTGCCAGCAGCACAATGTACCGGTCCTCTGGGGCCAACGTCCTGACTTTC.

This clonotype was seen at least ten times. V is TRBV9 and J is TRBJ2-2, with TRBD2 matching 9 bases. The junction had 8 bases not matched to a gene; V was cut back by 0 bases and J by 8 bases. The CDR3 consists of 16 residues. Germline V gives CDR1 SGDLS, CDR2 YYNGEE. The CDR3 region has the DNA TGTGCCAGCAGCGTAGATTTAGCGGGAGTTACTGGGGAGCTGTTTTTT. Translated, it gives CASSVDLAGVTGELFF.

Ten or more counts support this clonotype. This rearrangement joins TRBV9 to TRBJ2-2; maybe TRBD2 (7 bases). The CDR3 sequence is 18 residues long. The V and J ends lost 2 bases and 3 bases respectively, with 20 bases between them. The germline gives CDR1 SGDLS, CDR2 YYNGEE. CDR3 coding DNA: TGTGCCAGCAGCGTGGCATTCGGTGGGGGGGCTTACACCGGGGAGCTGTTTTTT. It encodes CASSVAFGGGAYTGELFF.

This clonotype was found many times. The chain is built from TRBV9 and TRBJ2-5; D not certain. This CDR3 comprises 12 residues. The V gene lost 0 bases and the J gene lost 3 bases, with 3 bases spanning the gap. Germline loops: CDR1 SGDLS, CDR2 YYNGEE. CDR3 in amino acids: CASSVVEETQYF. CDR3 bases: TGTGCCAGCAGCGTAGTGGAAGAGACCCAGTACTTC. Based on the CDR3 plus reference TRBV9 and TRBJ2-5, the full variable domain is DSGVTQTPKHLITATGQRVTLRCSPRSGDLSVYWYQQSLDQGLQFLIQYYNGEERAKGNILERFSAQQFPDLHSELNLSSLELGDSALYFCASSVVEETQYFGPGTRLLVL.

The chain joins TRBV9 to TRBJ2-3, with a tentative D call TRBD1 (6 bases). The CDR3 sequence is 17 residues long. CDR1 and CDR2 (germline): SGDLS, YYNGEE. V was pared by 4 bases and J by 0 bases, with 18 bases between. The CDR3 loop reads CASSSSGALTSTDTQYF. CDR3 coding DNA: TGTGCCAGCAGCTCCTCAGGGGCGCTAACTAGCACAGATACGCAGTATTTT.

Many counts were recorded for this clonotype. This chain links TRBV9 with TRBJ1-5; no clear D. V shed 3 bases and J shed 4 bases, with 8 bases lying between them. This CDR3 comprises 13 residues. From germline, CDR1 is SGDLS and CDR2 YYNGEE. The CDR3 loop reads CASSATGNQPQHF. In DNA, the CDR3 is TGTGCCAGCAGCGCGACGGGAAATCAGCCCCAGCATTTT.

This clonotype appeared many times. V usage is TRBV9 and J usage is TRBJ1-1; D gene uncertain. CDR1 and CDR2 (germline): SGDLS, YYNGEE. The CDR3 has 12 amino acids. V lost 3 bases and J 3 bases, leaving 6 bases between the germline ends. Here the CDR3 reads CASSGRDTEAFF. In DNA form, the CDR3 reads TGTGCCAGCAGCGGGAGGGACACTGAAGCTTTCTTT. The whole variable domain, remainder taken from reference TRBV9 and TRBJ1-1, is DSGVTQTPKHLITATGQRVTLRCSPRSGDLSVYWYQQSLDQGLQFLIQYYNGEERAKGNILERFSAQQFPDLHSELNLSSLELGDSALYFCASSGRDTEAFFGQGTRLTVV.

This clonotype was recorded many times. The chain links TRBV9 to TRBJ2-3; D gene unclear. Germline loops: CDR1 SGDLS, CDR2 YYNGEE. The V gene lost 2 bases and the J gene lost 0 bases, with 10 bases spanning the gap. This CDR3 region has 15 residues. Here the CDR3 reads CASSVVDLSTDTQYF. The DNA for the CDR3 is TGTGCCAGCAGCGTGGTCGACCTTAGCACAGATACGCAGTATTTT.

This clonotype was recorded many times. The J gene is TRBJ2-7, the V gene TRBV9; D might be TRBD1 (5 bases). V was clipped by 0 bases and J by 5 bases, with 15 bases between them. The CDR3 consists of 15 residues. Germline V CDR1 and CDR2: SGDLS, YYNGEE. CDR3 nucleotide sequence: TGTGCCAGCAGCGTAGCTTGGCAGGGTACCCACGAGCAGTACTTC. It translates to CASSVAWQGTHEQYF.

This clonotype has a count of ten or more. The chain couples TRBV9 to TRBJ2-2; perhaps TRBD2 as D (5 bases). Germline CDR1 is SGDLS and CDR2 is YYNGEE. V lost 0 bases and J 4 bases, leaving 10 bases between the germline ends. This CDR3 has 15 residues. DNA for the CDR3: TGTGCCAGCAGCGTAGAGAGGGTTGGCACCGGGGAGCTGTTTTTT. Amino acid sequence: CASSVERVGTGELFF.

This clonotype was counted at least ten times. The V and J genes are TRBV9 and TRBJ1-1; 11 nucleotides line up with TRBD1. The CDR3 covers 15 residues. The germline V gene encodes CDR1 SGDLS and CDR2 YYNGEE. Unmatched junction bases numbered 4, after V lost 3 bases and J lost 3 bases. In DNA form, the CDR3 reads TGTGCCAGCAGCGGCGGGACAGGGGGTGACACTGAAGCTTTCTTT. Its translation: CASSGGTGGDTEAFF.

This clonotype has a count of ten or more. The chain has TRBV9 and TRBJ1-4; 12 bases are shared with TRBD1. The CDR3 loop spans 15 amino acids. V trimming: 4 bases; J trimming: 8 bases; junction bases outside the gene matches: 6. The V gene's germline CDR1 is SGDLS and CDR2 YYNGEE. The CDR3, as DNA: TGTGCCAGCAGCAACGGGACAGGGGGCAGAGAAAAACTGTTTTTT. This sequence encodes CASSNGTGGREKLFF.